This T cell receptor (beta chain) was sequenced during a study of cytomegalovirus exposure and HLA in healthy donors. Points on this clone: Its matching antigen is unknown.

A multiplex PCR was run with 60 Vbeta primers and 13 Jbeta primers. The table came from immunoSEQ multiplex PCR; TCRdb's copy has only in-frame clones and leaves some out. The table records under 200,000 clones, 75% to 85% of them present only once. The V and J ends lost 1 base and 5 bases respectively, with 5 bases between them. The CDR3 is 12 amino acids. Germline V gene lookup returns CDR1 SNHLY and CDR2 FYNNEI. Notes on the study in general: Certain sequence variants were highly shared and formed a cluster, and this cluster was likely a sequencing artifact. TCR beta V- and J-gene trimming, according to a later analysis, was linked to a missense DCLRE1C variant.

This chain joins TRBV2 and TRBJ2-5, with no clear D. This receptor was obtained from a female donor in good health and CMV-seronegative. The sample consisted of PBMCs. Written as DNA, the CDR3 is TGTGCCAGCAGTGAAGAGAGGGAGACCCAGTACTTC. Protein: CASSEERETQYF.